These 25 T cell receptor beta chains came from one sample sequenced in a study of blood T cell repertoires in COVID-19. The method was immunoSEQ multiplex PCR; TCRdb's version includes in-frame clones alone and lacks a portion of them. The table has 250,000 to 300,000 clones, over 80% seen once. Sequencing used peripheral blood. These receptors all stem from a woman between 45 and 60 years old with COVID-19, enrolled during active disease.

This sequence joins TRBV19 and TRBJ2-7, with 11 bases aligning to TRBD2. After removal of 4 bases from V and 3 bases from J, the junction contained 14 bases not matched to a gene. The CDR3 consists of 18 residues. The germline V gene encodes CDR1 LNHDA and CDR2 SQIVND (reference sequence). The CDR3, as DNA: TGTGCCAGTAGTACCTTCTTAAAGACTAGCGGGGACTTCTACGAGCAGTACTTC. Protein: CASSTFLKTSGDFYEQYF.

This chain connects TRBV5-4 to TRBJ1-1, with TRBD1 matching 8 bases. Trimming took 4 bases from V and 3 from J; bases not matched to a gene: 8. Germline V gives CDR1 SGHNT, CDR2 YYREEE (reference sequence). The CDR3 has 15 residues. CDR3 sequence: CASSPDRDRYTEAFF. CDR3 coding DNA: TGTGCCAGCAGCCCGGACAGGGATCGGTACACTGAAGCTTTCTTT.

This sequence joins TRBV5-1 and TRBJ1-4; the D gene is possibly TRBD1 (6 bases). Per germline, CDR1 SGHRS and CDR2 YFSETQ. V was clipped by 4 bases and J by 4 bases, with 11 bases between them. The CDR3 length is 14 residues. The CDR3 DNA is TGCGCCAGCAGCGCCTGGACAGATAATGAAAAACTGTTTTTT. Its protein is CASSAWTDNEKLFF.

The chain recombines TRBV6-2 or TRBV6-3 with TRBJ2-3; 12 positions agree with TRBD1. The germline CDR1 and CDR2 sequences are MNHEY and SVGEGT. Losses at the gene ends were 0 bases for V and 0 bases for J; bases not matched to a gene: 13. The CDR3 spans 21 residues. The CDR3 sequence: CASSYSRRRDRGLLSTDTQYF. The CDR3 DNA sequence: TGTGCCAGCAGTTACTCTCGACGGCGGGACAGGGGGCTCTTGAGCACAGATACGCAGTATTTT.

CDR3 DNA sequence: TGTGCCAGCTCACCGGGGGGTTATGGAAACACCATATATTTT. It encodes CASSPGGYGNTIYF. The V gene is TRBV18, the J gene TRBJ1-3, with D perhaps matching TRBD1 (5 bases). This CDR3 is 14 amino acids long. Germline values: CDR1 KGHSH, CDR2 LQKENI. Trimming took off 3 bases at V and 3 bases at J, with 9 bases between the two ends.

The chain employs TRBV7-8 and TRBJ1-5; 8 bases fit TRBD1. The ends lost 5 bases at V and 1 base at J; junction bases unmatched: 7. Germline V gene data show CDR1 as SGHVS and CDR2 as FQNEAQ. The CDR3 totals 16 residues. The CDR3 reads CASSVLNRGSNQPQHF. CDR3 coding DNA: TGTGCCAGCAGCGTATTAAACAGGGGGAGCAATCAGCCCCAGCATTTT.

The V call is TRBV7-3, the J call TRBJ1-2, with 8 bases fitting TRBD1. The CDR3 totals 14 residues. V lost 4 bases to trimming and J lost 3 bases; unmatched junction nucleotides: 4. Germline-derived CDR1 and CDR2 are SGHTA and FQGTGA. This CDR3 is CASSYPGQDYGYTF. CDR3 sequence (DNA): TGTGCCAGCAGCTATCCGGGACAGGACTATGGCTACACCTTC.

DNA for the CDR3: TGTGCCAGCAGCTTAGTAGCGGCGAGTGCAGATACGCAGTATTTT. Protein: CASSLVAASADTQYF. The V call is TRBV5-5, the J call TRBJ2-3; a weak D match, TRBD2 (6 bases). Germline V gene sequence: CDR1 SGHKS, CDR2 YYEKEE (reference sequence). Trimming shortened V by 2 bases and J by 4 bases, and 14 bases separated the two germline ends. CDR3 length: 15 amino acids.

This clone was counted once. The rearrangement links TRBV5-1 to TRBJ2-1, with 7 bases lining up with TRBD2. Trimming removed 0 bases from V and 1 base from J; junction bases left unmatched: 4. This CDR3 is 16 amino acids long. Germline CDR1 is SGHRS and CDR2 is YFSETQ. The CDR3 spells CASSLAGGRSYNEQFF. DNA of the CDR3: TGCGCCAGCAGCTTGGCGGGCGGGAGATCCTACAATGAGCAGTTCTTC. Full variable domain (missing parts from reference TRBV5-1 and TRBJ2-1): KAGVTQTPRYLIKTRGQQVTLSCSPISGHRSVSWYQQTPGQGLQFLFEYFSETQRNKGNFPGRFSGRQFSNSRSEMNVSTLELGDSALYLCASSLAGGRSYNEQFFGPGTRLTVL.

This chain uses TRBV9 with TRBJ2-2; 11 bases align to TRBD2. The germline gives CDR1 SGDLS, CDR2 YYNGEE. The CDR3 spans 17 residues. V trimming: 4 bases; J trimming: 4 bases; junction bases outside the gene matches: 9. Here the CDR3 reads CASSPQLAGVGTGELFF. The CDR3 DNA reads TGTGCCAGCAGCCCGCAACTAGCGGGAGTAGGCACCGGGGAGCTGTTTTTT.

The V and J genes are TRBV29-1 and TRBJ2-1; 7 positions agree with TRBD2. The germline V gene has CDR1 SQVTM and CDR2 ANQGSEA. V trimming: 6 bases; J trimming: 8 bases; junction bases outside the gene matches: 7. CDR3 size: 12 residues. This CDR3 is CSVRLAGHEQFF. The CDR3 bases are TGCAGCGTCAGACTAGCAGGGCATGAGCAGTTCTTC.

The V gene is TRBV3-1 (or the pseudogene TRBV3-2), the J gene TRBJ2-3; 10 nucleotides align to TRBD2. J lost 3 bases, V lost 3 bases, and 3 bases had no gene match. CDR3 length equals 15 residues. Germline V gives CDR1 LGHDT, CDR2 YNNKEL (reference sequence). The DNA of the CDR3 is TGTGCCAGCAGCCACCGGACTAGCGGTACAGATACGCAGTATTTT. Its protein product is CASSHRTSGTDTQYF.

This clone has a single count. V gene TRBV7-6 combines with J gene TRBJ2-1, with 16 positions matching TRBD2. The CDR3 contains 15 residues. V trimming: 7 bases; J trimming: 9 bases; junction bases outside the gene matches: 6. CDR1 SGHVS and CDR2 FNYEAQ come from the germline V gene. The CDR3 sequence: CASTPGLAGGSEQFF. CDR3 bases: TGTGCCAGCACACCGGGACTAGCGGGAGGGAGTGAGCAGTTCTTC.

This clone appeared a few times. J is TRBJ1-2 and V is TRBV4-1; perhaps TRBD1 as D (6 bases). Trimming removed 0 bases at V and 5 bases at J, with 10 bases between. This CDR3 comprises 14 residues. CDR1 is MGHRA, CDR2 YSYEKL, per germline. The CDR3 reads CASSQEGQIYGYTF. In DNA, the CDR3 is TGCGCCAGCAGCCAAGAAGGACAGATATATGGCTACACCTTC.

The table lists this clone with a count of one. The chain's CDR3 is CASSTQQGPGYTF. Written as DNA, the CDR3 is TGTGCCAGTAGTACCCAACAGGGGCCTGGCTACACCTTC. This chain uses TRBV19 with TRBJ1-2, with 7 nucleotides matching TRBD1. The trim removed 4 bases at V and 7 bases at J, leaving 6 bases unmatched. The CDR3 totals 13 residues. CDR1 is LNHDA and CDR2 is SQIVND in the germline V gene (reference sequence). Variable domain in full (rest from reference TRBV19 and TRBJ1-2): DGGITQSPKYLFRKEGQNVTLSCEQNLNHDAMYWYRQDPGQGLRLIYYSQIVNDFQKGDIAEGYSVSREKKESFPLTVTSAQKNPTAFYLCASSTQQGPGYTFGSGTRLTVV.

CDR3 amino acids: CASSAVPGLSIQYF. The DNA for the CDR3 is TGTGCCAGCAGCGCAGTCCCGGGGTTGAGCATTCAGTACTTC. The V and J genes are TRBV6-5 and TRBJ2-4; possible D gene TRBD2, 5 bases. CDR3 length: 14 amino acids. The germline V and J ends were trimmed by 6 bases and 9 bases, with 18 bases remaining between them. Germline V lookup: CDR1 MNHEY, CDR2 SVGAGI.

V gene TRBV7-6 combines with J gene TRBJ2-1; D is perhaps TRBD2 (7 bases). CDR1 and CDR2 (germline): SGHVS, FNYEAQ. The CDR3 spans 14 residues. V lost 4 bases, J lost 7 bases, and 14 bases lay in between. CDR3 DNA sequence: TGTGCCAGCAGCTCCGGGGGGCCAGTGAATGAGCAGTTCTTC. This encodes CASSSGGPVNEQFF.

This rearrangement joins TRBV5-1 to TRBJ2-1; 9 positions match TRBD1. Germline CDR1 reads SGHRS; CDR2 reads YFSETQ. The V and J ends lost 4 bases and 9 bases, in that order; junction bases with no gene match: 5. The CDR3 is made up of 13 amino acids. The CDR3 region is CASSTLTGGEQFF. The CDR3 bases are TGCGCCAGCAGCACTTTGACAGGGGGTGAGCAGTTCTTC.

The chain couples TRBV6-7 to TRBJ2-1; 13 bases align to TRBD2. TRBV6-7 is an ORF, and what it does is uncertain. The trim removed 6 bases at V and 2 bases at J, leaving 10 bases unmatched. The CDR3 consists of 18 residues. The CDR3 spells CASRLLTSGRFPYNEQFF. As DNA, the CDR3 is TGTGCCAGCAGACTCTTGACTAGCGGGAGGTTCCCCTACAATGAGCAGTTCTTC.

A single count supports this clone. The V call is TRBV19, the J call TRBJ1-2; maybe TRBD1 (6 bases). The CDR3 contains 13 residues. Per germline, CDR1 LNHDA and CDR2 SQIVND (reference sequence). Trimming pared 7 bases from V and 8 bases from J, leaving 17 bases between. The CDR3: CASTTQGLGGYTF. The CDR3 DNA reads TGTGCCAGTACCACACAGGGCTTGGGCGGCTACACCTTC.

This clone was detected once. This chain uses TRBV27 with TRBJ2-2; 15 bases map to TRBD2. The CDR3 consists of 19 residues. Germline loops: CDR1 MNHEY, CDR2 SMNVEV (reference sequence). The J segment lost 6 bases and the V segment lost 6 bases, leaving 14 bases of the junction unmatched. The CDR3 DNA reads TGTGCCAGCAGCCCCCGGGGACTAGCGGGAGGTGCTCTGGCCGGGGAGCTGTTTTTT. This sequence encodes CASSPRGLAGGALAGELFF.

The V gene is TRBV4-2, the J gene TRBJ2-7, with 9 bases aligning to TRBD2. V lost 3 bases and J lost 4; bases outside the gene matches: 16. The CDR3 consists of 18 residues. CDR1 LGHNA and CDR2 YNFKEQ come from the germline V gene. The DNA for the CDR3 is TGTGCCAGCAGCCAGGCGACTAGCGGAGGGGGTCGGCCTTACGAGCAGTACTTC. It encodes CASSQATSGGGRPYEQYF.

The CDR3 spells CASSPGGEPQHF. CDR3 DNA sequence: TGTGCCAGCTCACCGGGGGGGGAGCCCCAGCATTTT. The genes are TRBV18 and TRBJ1-5; perhaps TRBD1 as D (5 bases). V was trimmed by 3 bases and J by 8 bases, leaving 8 bases between them. Germline CDR1 KGHSH, CDR2 LQKENI. The CDR3 covers 12 residues.

This clone has more than one count but fewer than ten. This chain joins TRBV11-2 and TRBJ1-1, with D possibly matching TRBD1 (6 bases). Trimming left V 5 bases short and J 4 bases short, with 14 bases between. Germline loops: CDR1 SGHAT, CDR2 FQNNGV. The CDR3 loop spans 14 amino acids. The CDR3 is CASSATRGLTEAFF. The DNA for the CDR3 is TGTGCCAGCAGCGCGACGCGGGGGCTCACTGAAGCTTTCTTT.

This chain uses TRBV7-9 with TRBJ2-3; weak D call: TRBD2 (6 bases). The CDR3 is 14 amino acids. V lost 4 bases and J lost 2, with 10 bases in between. Germline CDR1 reads SEHNR; CDR2 reads FQNEAQ (reference sequence). CDR3 bases: TGTGCCAGCAGCTCTTCGGGACTCACAGATACGCAGTATTTT. This gives the protein CASSSSGLTDTQYF. The full variable domain, in which reference TRBV7-9 and TRBJ2-3 provide the parts outside the CDR3, is DTGVSQNPRHKITKRGQNVTFRCDPISEHNRLYWYRQTLGQGPEFLTYFQNEAQLEKSRLLSDRFSAERPKGSFSTLEIQRTEQGDSAMYLCASSSSGLTDTQYFGPGTRLTVL.